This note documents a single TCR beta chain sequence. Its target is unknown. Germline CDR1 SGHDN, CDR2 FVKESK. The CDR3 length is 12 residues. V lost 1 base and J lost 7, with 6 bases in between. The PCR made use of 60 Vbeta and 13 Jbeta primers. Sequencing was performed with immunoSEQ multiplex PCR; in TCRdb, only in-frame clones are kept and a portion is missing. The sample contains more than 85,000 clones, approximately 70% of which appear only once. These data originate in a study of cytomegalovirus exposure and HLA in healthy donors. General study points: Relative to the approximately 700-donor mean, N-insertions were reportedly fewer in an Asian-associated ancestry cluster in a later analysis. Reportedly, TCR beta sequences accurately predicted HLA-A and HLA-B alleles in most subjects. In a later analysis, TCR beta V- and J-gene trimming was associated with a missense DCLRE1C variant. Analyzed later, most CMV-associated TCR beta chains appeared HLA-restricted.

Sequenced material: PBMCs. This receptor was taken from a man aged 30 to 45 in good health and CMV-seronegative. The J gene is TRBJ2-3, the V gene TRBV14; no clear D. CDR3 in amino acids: CASSQGRYTQYF. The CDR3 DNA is TGTGCCAGCAGCCAAGGGAGATATACGCAGTATTTT.